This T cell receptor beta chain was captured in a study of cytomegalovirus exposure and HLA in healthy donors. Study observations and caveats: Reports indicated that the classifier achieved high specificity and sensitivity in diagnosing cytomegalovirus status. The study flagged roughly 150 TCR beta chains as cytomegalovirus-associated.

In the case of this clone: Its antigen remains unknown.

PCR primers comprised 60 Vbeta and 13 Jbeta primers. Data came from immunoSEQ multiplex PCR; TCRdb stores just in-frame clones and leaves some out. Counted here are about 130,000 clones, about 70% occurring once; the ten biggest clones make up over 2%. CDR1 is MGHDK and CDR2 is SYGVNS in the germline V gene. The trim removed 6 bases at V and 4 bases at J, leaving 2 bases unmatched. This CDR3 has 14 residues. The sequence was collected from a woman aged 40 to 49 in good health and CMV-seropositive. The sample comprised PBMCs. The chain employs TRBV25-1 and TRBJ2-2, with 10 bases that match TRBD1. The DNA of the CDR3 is TGTGCCAGCAGGGACAGGGGGTTCACCGGGGAGCTGTTTTTT. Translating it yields CASRDRGFTGELFF.